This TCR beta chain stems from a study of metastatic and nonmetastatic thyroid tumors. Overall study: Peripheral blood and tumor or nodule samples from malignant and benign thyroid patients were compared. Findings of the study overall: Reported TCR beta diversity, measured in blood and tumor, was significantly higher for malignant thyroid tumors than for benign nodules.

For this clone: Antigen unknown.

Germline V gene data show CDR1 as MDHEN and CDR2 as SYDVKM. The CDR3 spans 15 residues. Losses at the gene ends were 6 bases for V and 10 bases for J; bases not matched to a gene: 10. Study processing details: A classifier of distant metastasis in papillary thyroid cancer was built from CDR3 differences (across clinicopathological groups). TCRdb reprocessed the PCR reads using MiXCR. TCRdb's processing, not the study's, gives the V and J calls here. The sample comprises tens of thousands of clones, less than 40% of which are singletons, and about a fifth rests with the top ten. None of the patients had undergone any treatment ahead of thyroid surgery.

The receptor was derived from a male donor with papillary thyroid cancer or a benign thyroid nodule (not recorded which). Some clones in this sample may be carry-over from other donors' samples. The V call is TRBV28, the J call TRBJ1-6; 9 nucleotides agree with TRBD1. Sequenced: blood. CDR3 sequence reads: CASSSEGTGLSPLHF. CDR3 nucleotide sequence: TGTGCCAGCAGCTCCGAAGGGACAGGGTTATCACCCCTCCACTTT.